These 32 T cell receptor beta chains share one sample of origin, sequenced in a study of monozygotic twins with inflammatory bowel disease. TCRdb derives one entry per CDR3 protein from the 5' RACE reads, leaving out DNA. This sample contains some 440,000 distinct CDR3 sequences. The specimen sequenced was blood. These receptors originate from a human donor with ulcerative colitis or Crohn's disease, or a healthy co-twin of an affected twin (not recorded which).

The chain carries TRBV7-2 and TRBJ2-5; TCRdb outputs TRBD1, but without DNA this stays unchecked. Germline assignment: CDR1 SGHTA and CDR2 FQGNSA. The CDR3 totals 14 residues. The CDR3 loop is CASAYGGGQETQYF.

The chain combines TRBV7-6 with TRBJ2-1; absent DNA, TCRdb's TRBD2 call cannot be checked. Germline loops: CDR1 SGHVS, CDR2 FNYEAQ. The length of the CDR3 is 17 residues. CDR3 loop: CASSLPPAIAGYNEQFF.

The rearrangement links TRBV9 to TRBJ2-3; TCRdb names TRBD2, which stays unverified in the absence of DNA. The CDR3 extends over 14 amino acids. The germline CDR1 and CDR2 sequences are SGDLS and YYNGEE. The CDR3: CASSVDLSPDTQYF.

The chain uses TRBV5-1 and TRBJ2-2. CDR1 is SGHRS, CDR2 YFSETQ, per germline. The CDR3 consists of 15 residues. CDR3 amino acids: CASSLDRGITGELFF.

The V gene is TRBV7-2, the J gene TRBJ1-1; TCRdb calls TRBD1, which cannot be checked without DNA. The CDR3 runs to 14 residues. Germline assignment: CDR1 SGHTA and CDR2 FQGNSA. The CDR3 loop is CASSPGQGPTEAFF.

The CDR3 is CATSRDNREIYGYTF. The chain links TRBV15 to TRBJ1-2. The CDR3 runs to 15 residues. The V gene's germline CDR1 is LNHNV and CDR2 YYDKDF (reference sequence).

The V and J genes are TRBV11-2 and TRBJ2-7. The germline V gene has CDR1 SGHAT and CDR2 FQNNGV. CDR3 length: 14 residues. CDR3 region: CASSFWTASYEQYF. The full variable domain, its missing parts supplied by reference TRBV11-2 and TRBJ2-7, is EAGVAQSPRYKIIEKRQSVAFWCNPISGHATLYWYQQILGQGPKLLIQFQNNGVVDDSQLPKDRFSAERLKGVDSTLKIQPAKLEDSAVYLCASSFWTASYEQYFGPGTRLTVT.

The rearrangement uses TRBV11-1 and TRBJ2-2. CDR1 SGHAT and CDR2 FQDESV come from the germline V gene (reference sequence). The CDR3 runs 14 residues. CDR3 sequence: CASSFSYNTGELFF.

V and J are TRBV5-5 and TRBJ1-2; without DNA, the TCRdb call of TRBD1 cannot be checked. The CDR3 has 16 residues. Germline V gene sequence: CDR1 SGHKS, CDR2 YYEKEE (reference sequence). The CDR3 spells CASSLELGASNYGYTF.

V gene TRBV28 combines with J gene TRBJ1-5; TCRdb proposes TRBD1, but this gene call is untestable without DNA. Germline values: CDR1 MDHEN, CDR2 SYDVKM. This CDR3 comprises 15 residues. The CDR3 region is CASGRGGRSNQPQHF.

The chain carries TRBV10-3 and TRBJ1-1; the D call from TCRdb, TRBD1, cannot be confirmed without DNA. This CDR3 spans 16 amino acids. Germline V CDR1 and CDR2: ENHRY, SYGVKD. The CDR3 sequence: CAISTQTGTGFLEAFF.

V usage is TRBV5-1 and J usage is TRBJ2-4; TCRdb picks TRBD2, but there is no DNA to check that call. The germline gives CDR1 SGHRS, CDR2 YFSETQ. This CDR3 spans 15 amino acids. The CDR3 reads CASSLVGLVGNIQYF.

CDR3 loop: CASSLQGPSPLHF. V is TRBV7-2 and J is TRBJ1-6; with no DNA, the TCRdb D assignment of TRBD1 cannot be verified. Germline V gene sequence: CDR1 SGHTA, CDR2 FQGNSA. The CDR3 consists of 13 residues.

This sequence joins TRBV5-1 and TRBJ2-2; TCRdb indicates TRBD1, and absent DNA this call remains unverified. The CDR3 is made up of 19 amino acids. CDR1 is SGHRS, CDR2 YFSETQ, per germline. The CDR3 protein is CASSLSRWRTSLNTGELFF.

The chain combines TRBV12-5 with TRBJ2-2. The CDR3 has 14 amino acids. From germline, CDR1 is LGHNT and CDR2 FRNRAP. CDR3: CASGLQQNTGELFF.

This chain connects TRBV7-6 to TRBJ2-1; TCRdb selects TRBD1, and the lack of DNA leaves this call unchecked. Germline V gene data show CDR1 as SGHVS and CDR2 as FNYEAQ. This CDR3 region has 17 residues. The CDR3 loop reads CASSLADRGGGYNEQFF.

The rearrangement joins TRBV15 to TRBJ1-6. From germline, CDR1 is LNHNV and CDR2 YYDKDF (reference sequence). This CDR3 spans 15 amino acids. CDR3 protein: CATSRDMDGFSPLHF.

The chain combines TRBV29-1 with TRBJ2-7; TCRdb reports TRBD1, a call that lacks DNA to check it against. CDR1 SQVTM and CDR2 ANQGSEA come from the germline V gene. The length of the CDR3 is 13 residues. CDR3 protein: CSVGTGYSYEQYF.

The gene calls are TRBV5-1 and TRBJ2-1; TCRdb designates TRBD1, a call that cannot be tested without DNA. Germline V gives CDR1 SGHRS, CDR2 YFSETQ. This CDR3 spans 16 amino acids. CDR3 region: CASSLGSAQPYNEQFF.

The V and J genes are TRBV12-3 or TRBV12-4 and TRBJ2-1; there is no DNA to check the TCRdb D call of TRBD1. The CDR3 covers 14 residues. The CDR3 here is CASSPVSSYNEQFF.

V and J are TRBV20-1 and TRBJ2-7; with no DNA, the TCRdb D assignment of TRBD2 cannot be verified. Germline V gives CDR1 DFQATT, CDR2 SNEGSKA (reference sequence). This CDR3 contains 13 residues. Here the CDR3 reads CSAAAGLFYEQYF.

CDR3 sequence: CASSFLGNYGYTF. V gene TRBV7-2 combines with J gene TRBJ1-2. The CDR3 has 13 residues. Germline values: CDR1 SGHTA, CDR2 FQGNSA.

This chain connects TRBV5-1 to TRBJ2-3; the D gene TCRdb calls, TRBD2, cannot be checked with no DNA. The CDR3 has 16 residues. Looked up from germline, CDR1 is SGHRS and CDR2 is YFSETQ. CDR3 amino acids: CATKPTSGKGADTQYF.

The genes are TRBV5-1 and TRBJ2-7; no DNA is available, so the TRBD1 call from TCRdb remains unchecked. Germline-derived CDR1 and CDR2 are SGHRS and YFSETQ. The CDR3 spans 14 residues. The CDR3 sequence: CASSLNKGNYEQYF. The full variable domain, rest sourced from reference TRBV5-1 and TRBJ2-7, is KAGVTQTPRYLIKTRGQQVTLSCSPISGHRSVSWYQQTPGQGLQFLFEYFSETQRNKGNFPGRFSGRQFSNSRSEMNVSTLELGDSALYLCASSLNKGNYEQYFGPGTRLTVT.

The chain uses TRBV28 and TRBJ1-1. Germline CDR1 is MDHEN and CDR2 is SYDVKM. The CDR3 is 13 residues long. CDR3 residues: CASSLSRSTEAFF.

This sequence joins TRBV6-6 and TRBJ2-7. Germline V lookup: CDR1 MNHNY, CDR2 SVGAGI (reference sequence). The CDR3 runs to 13 residues. The CDR3 region is CVSLEQLTYEQYF.

Here the CDR3 reads CASSLDATLGNEQFF. The chain joins TRBV5-1 to TRBJ2-1. CDR1 is SGHRS and CDR2 is YFSETQ in the germline V gene. This CDR3 has 15 amino acids.

The chain couples TRBV27 to TRBJ2-3; with no DNA, the TCRdb D assignment of TRBD2 cannot be verified. CDR1 is MNHEY, CDR2 SMNVEV, per germline (reference sequence). There are 16 residues in the CDR3. The CDR3 is CASSLNQREVPDTQYF.

The chain recombines TRBV7-9 with TRBJ1-4; the TRBD1 assignment by TCRdb is unverifiable without DNA. The CDR3 contains 15 residues. The V gene's germline CDR1 is SEHNR and CDR2 FQNEAQ (reference sequence). This CDR3 is CASSLGGQGNEKLFF.

The chain has TRBV18 and TRBJ2-7; TCRdb proposes TRBD1, but this gene call is untestable without DNA. This CDR3 is built from 15 residues. Germline V lookup: CDR1 KGHSH, CDR2 LQKENI. The CDR3 protein is CASSPPGKGAYEQYF.

The chain has TRBV7-2 and TRBJ2-3; lacking DNA, the TRBD1 call made by TCRdb goes unchecked. The CDR3 extends over 14 amino acids. Germline lookup yields CDR1 SGHTA and CDR2 FQGNSA. This CDR3 reads CASSLARGENTQYF.

This rearrangement joins TRBV14 to TRBJ1-1. Germline CDR1 SGHDN, CDR2 FVKESK. The CDR3 contains 12 residues. This CDR3 is CASRAYDTEAFF.